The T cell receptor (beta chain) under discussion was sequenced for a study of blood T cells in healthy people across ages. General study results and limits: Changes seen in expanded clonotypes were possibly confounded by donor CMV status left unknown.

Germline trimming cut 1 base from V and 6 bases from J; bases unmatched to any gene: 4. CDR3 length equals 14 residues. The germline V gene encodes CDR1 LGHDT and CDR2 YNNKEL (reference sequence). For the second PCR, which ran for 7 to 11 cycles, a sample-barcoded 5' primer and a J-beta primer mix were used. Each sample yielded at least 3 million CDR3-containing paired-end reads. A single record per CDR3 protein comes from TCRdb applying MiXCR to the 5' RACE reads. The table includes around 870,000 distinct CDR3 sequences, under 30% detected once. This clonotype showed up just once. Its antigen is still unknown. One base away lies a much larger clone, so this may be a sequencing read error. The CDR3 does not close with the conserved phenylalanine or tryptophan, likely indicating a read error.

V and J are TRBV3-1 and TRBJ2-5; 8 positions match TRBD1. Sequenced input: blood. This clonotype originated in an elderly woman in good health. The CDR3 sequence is CASSQATGVKTQYS. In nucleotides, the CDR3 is TGTGCCAGCAGCCAAGCGACAGGGGTGAAGACCCAGTACTCC.